This record covers a single TCR beta chain. The CDR3 is 16 amino acids. CDR1 and CDR2 from the germline V gene are SGHKS and YYEKEE (reference sequence). Trimming at V came to 0 bases and at J to 1 base, leaving 6 bases not matched to a gene. These data originate in a study of T cell changes during pregnancy in multiple sclerosis. TCRdb's copy holds only in-frame clones and misses some; the assay was immunoSEQ multiplex PCR. The repertoire includes more than 40,000 clones, about 90% of them detected once, and 9% sits in the top ten. The sequencing here drew on CD8+ T cells from peripheral blood mononuclear cells, taken after pregnancy. The chain links TRBV5-5 to TRBJ2-5, with 7 bases identical to TRBD1. This clonotype was sampled from a female donor with multiple sclerosis, enrolled in a pregnancy study. This CDR3 reads CASSLVGQATQETQYF. The CDR3 DNA reads as TGTGCCAGCAGCTTGGTTGGACAGGCTACCCAAGAGACCCAGTACTTC. Full variable domain (outside the CDR3, taken from reference TRBV5-5 and TRBJ2-5): DAGVTQSPTHLIKTRGQQVTLRCSPISGHKSVSWYQQVLGQGPQFIFQYYEKEERGRGNFPDRFSARQFPNYSSELNVNALLLGDSALYLCASSLVGQATQETQYFGPGTRLLVL.